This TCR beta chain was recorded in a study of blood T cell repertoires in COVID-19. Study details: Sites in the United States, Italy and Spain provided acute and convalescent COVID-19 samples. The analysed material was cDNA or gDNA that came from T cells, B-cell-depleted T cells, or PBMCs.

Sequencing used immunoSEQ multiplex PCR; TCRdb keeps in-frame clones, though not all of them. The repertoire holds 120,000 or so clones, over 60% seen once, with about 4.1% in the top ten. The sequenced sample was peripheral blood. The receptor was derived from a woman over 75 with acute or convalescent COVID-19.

The CDR3 protein is CASSPGTRTDTQYF. The CDR3 nucleotides read TGCGCCAGCAGCCCCGGGACTAGGACAGATACGCAGTATTTT. This chain links TRBV4-1 with TRBJ2-3, with 8 bases that match TRBD2. The CDR3 sequence is 14 residues long. J was trimmed by 3 bases and V by 4 bases; bases with no gene match: 3. Germline CDR1 and CDR2: MGHRA and YSYEKL.